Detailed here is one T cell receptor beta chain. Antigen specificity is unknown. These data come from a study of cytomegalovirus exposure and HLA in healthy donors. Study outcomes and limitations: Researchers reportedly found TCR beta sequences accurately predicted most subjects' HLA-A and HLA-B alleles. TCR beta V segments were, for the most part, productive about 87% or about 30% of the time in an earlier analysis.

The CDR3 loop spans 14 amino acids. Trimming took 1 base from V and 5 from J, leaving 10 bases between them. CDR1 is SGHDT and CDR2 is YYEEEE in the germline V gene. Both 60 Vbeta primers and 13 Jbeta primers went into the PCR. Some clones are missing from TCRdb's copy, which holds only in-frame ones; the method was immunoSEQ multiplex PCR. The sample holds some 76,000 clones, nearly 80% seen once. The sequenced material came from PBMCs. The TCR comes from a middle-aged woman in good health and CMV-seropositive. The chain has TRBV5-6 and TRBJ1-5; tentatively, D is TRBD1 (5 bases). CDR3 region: CASSLLLGDQPQHF. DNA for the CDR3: TGTGCCAGCAGCTTGCTTTTAGGGGATCAGCCCCAGCATTTT.